Presented here are 18 T cell receptor beta chains from one specimen sequenced in a study of response to subunit inactivated influenza vaccine. Each CDR3 protein gets one entry after TCRdb re-called the RT-PCR reads with MiXCR. Of about 500,000 distinct CDR3 sequences detected, approximately 15% appear once; the ten largest clones hold about 3%. The sequencing here drew on CD4+ T cells sorted from PBMCs, taken around 25 months after vaccination. These receptor sequences come from a man between 45 and 75 years old who received an inactivated influenza vaccine.

The CDR3 bases are TGTGCCAGCAGTTTAGAAGGGGGGAGAACCGGGGAGCTGTTTTTT. Its protein is CASSLEGGRTGELFF. V is TRBV28 and J is TRBJ2-2, with D perhaps assigned TRBD1 or TRBD2 (6 bases each). Trimming took 2 bases from V and 5 from J, leaving 12 bases between them. The CDR3 sequence is 15 residues long. Germline loops: CDR1 MDHEN, CDR2 SYDVKM.

J is TRBJ2-6 and V is TRBV7-9; tentative D call: TRBD1 (6 bases). The CDR3 is 15 residues long. The V gene lost 3 bases and the J gene lost 7 bases, with 13 bases spanning the gap. Per germline, CDR1 SEHNR and CDR2 FQNEAQ (reference sequence). As DNA, the CDR3 is TGTGCCAGCAGCTTGAATACAGGGACCGCCAACGTCCTGACTTTC. Its protein is CASSLNTGTANVLTF.

This clonotype has a handful of counts. The chain has TRBV10-2 and TRBJ1-5; no clear D gene. V lost 2 bases and J lost 1, with 6 bases in between. The germline gives CDR1 WSHSY, CDR2 SAAADI. This CDR3 contains 14 residues. CDR3 protein: CASSEMSSNQPQHF. The CDR3 DNA is TGCGCCAGCAGTGAGATGTCGAGCAATCAGCCCCAGCATTTT.

The table lists this clonotype with a few counts. The V call is TRBV12-3 or TRBV12-4, the J call TRBJ2-1; the match to TRBD2 covers 12 bases. V shed 6 bases, J shed 4 bases, and the junction held 4 bases outside the gene matches. The CDR3 loop spans 15 amino acids. CDR3 sequence (DNA): TGTGCCAGCAGAGGACTAGCGGGGATTTACAATGAGCAGTTCTTC. This sequence encodes CASRGLAGIYNEQFF.

This chain uses TRBV11-2 with TRBJ2-3; 13 nucleotides line up with TRBD2. Germline loops: CDR1 SGHAT, CDR2 FQNNGV. This CDR3 is built from 20 residues. Losses at the gene ends were 1 base for V and 5 bases for J; bases not matched to a gene: 15. The CDR3, as DNA: TGTGCCAGCAGCTTAGTCTTGGGACTAGCGGGATCCGCCCCCGGAGATACGCAGTATTTT. Its protein is CASSLVLGLAGSAPGDTQYF.

The chain has TRBV11-2 and TRBJ2-7; D is unclear. Germline CDR1 reads SGHAT; CDR2 reads FQNNGV. CDR3 length equals 13 residues. V lost 2 bases and J 7 bases, leaving 12 bases between the germline ends. This CDR3 is CASSLTLLQEQYF. CDR3 DNA: TGTGCCAGCAGCTTAACCCTGCTTCAAGAGCAGTACTTC.

The chain recombines TRBV28 with TRBJ2-1; 8 bases align to TRBD2. Germline V lookup: CDR1 MDHEN, CDR2 SYDVKM. V gave up 3 bases and J gave up 5 bases; unmatched junction bases: 9. CDR3 size: 16 residues. CDR3 sequence reads: CASSFSSGPRNNEQFF. CDR3 bases: TGTGCCAGCAGTTTCTCTAGCGGGCCCCGCAACAATGAGCAGTTCTTC.

This clonotype has only a few counts. The CDR3 protein is CSYPKGHDMYF. As DNA, the CDR3 is TGCAGTTACCCGAAGGGGCATGACATGTACTTC. The chain employs TRBV20-1 and TRBJ2-7, with D perhaps matching TRBD1 (5 bases). V was trimmed by 8 bases and J by 12 bases, leaving 20 bases between them. The CDR3 totals 11 residues. Germline CDR1 reads DFQATT; CDR2 reads SNEGSKA (reference sequence).

This clonotype came up a few times. The rearrangement joins TRBV20-1 to TRBJ2-5; D could derive from TRBD1 or TRBD2 (5 bases each). This CDR3 spans 15 amino acids. V was pared by 5 bases and J by 2 bases, with 18 bases between. The germline gives CDR1 DFQATT, CDR2 SNEGSKA (reference sequence). CDR3 in amino acids: CSAQQPGRRQETQYF. Written as DNA, the CDR3 is TGCAGTGCTCAGCAACCGGGACGGAGACAAGAGACCCAGTACTTC.

This clonotype was found a few times. The chain combines TRBV20-1 with TRBJ2-1, with 9 bases lining up with TRBD2. Germline CDR1 reads DFQATT; CDR2 reads SNEGSKA (reference sequence). The CDR3 loop spans 15 amino acids. V dropped 6 bases and J dropped 4; count of bases not matched to a gene: 10. The CDR3 spells CSAAAGGRGYNEQFF. CDR3 nucleotide sequence: TGCAGTGCCGCCGCGGGGGGGCGGGGGTACAATGAGCAGTTCTTC.

This clonotype was picked up one time. The DNA for the CDR3 is TGTGCCAGCAGAGTAAACCCAGGACAGGGTCGAACCGGGGAGCTGTTTTTT. Amino acids: CASRVNPGQGRTGELFF. The chain couples TRBV7-2 to TRBJ2-2; 8 bases align to TRBD1. Germline trimming cut 6 bases from V and 5 bases from J; bases unmatched to any gene: 14. Germline V gene lookup returns CDR1 SGHTA and CDR2 FQGNSA. The CDR3 is 17 residues long.

This clonotype appeared a few times. The rearrangement uses TRBV5-1 and TRBJ1-2; TRBD1 matches 7 bases. CDR1 is SGHRS and CDR2 is YFSETQ in the germline V gene. Germline trimming cut 0 bases from V and 2 bases from J; bases unmatched to any gene: 4. There are 15 residues in the CDR3. The CDR3 sequence: CASSLGGQFNYGYTF. The CDR3 DNA reads as TGCGCCAGCAGCTTGGGGGGACAGTTCAACTATGGCTACACCTTC.

This clonotype was seen only a few times. The chain recombines TRBV20-1 with TRBJ1-1, with 8 bases that match TRBD1. The V and J ends lost 4 bases and 1 base, in that order; junction bases with no gene match: 8. Per germline, CDR1 DFQATT and CDR2 SNEGSKA (reference sequence). The CDR3 spans 15 residues. CDR3 bases: TGCAGTGCTAAAAATACCGGGACAGGGAACACTGAAGCTTTCTTT. Encoded protein: CSAKNTGTGNTEAFF.

This clonotype has a handful of counts. The chain links TRBV7-6 to TRBJ2-1; 8 nucleotides line up with TRBD1. The trim removed 1 base at V and 9 bases at J, leaving 5 bases unmatched. The CDR3 spans 14 residues. Germline loops: CDR1 SGHVS, CDR2 FNYEAQ. The CDR3 spells CASSLGRGQAEQFF. In DNA form, the CDR3 reads TGTGCCAGCAGCTTAGGCAGGGGGCAGGCTGAGCAGTTCTTC.

This chain joins TRBV20-1 and TRBJ1-5; no firm D call. CDR1 is DFQATT and CDR2 is SNEGSKA in the germline V gene (reference sequence). With 3 bases removed from V and 3 bases from J, the gap between germline ends came to 6 bases. The CDR3 covers 12 residues. The CDR3 bases are TGCAGTGCTAGGACTTCCAATCAGCCCCAGCATTTT. The encoded protein is CSARTSNQPQHF.

Only a few counts were recorded for this clonotype. This chain uses TRBV5-6 with TRBJ1-4; D gene ambiguous. CDR1 and CDR2 from the germline V gene are SGHDT and YYEEEE. Trimming cost V 0 bases and J 8 bases, with 8 bases left between them. There are 13 residues in the CDR3. In DNA, the CDR3 is TGTGCCAGCAGCTTGGGACCAGAAGAAAAACTGTTTTTT. As protein: CASSLGPEEKLFF.

The rearrangement links TRBV3-1 to TRBJ2-6; possibly TRBD2 for D (6 bases). Germline V gene sequence: CDR1 LGHDT, CDR2 YNNKEL (reference sequence). The CDR3 is 16 residues long. Trimming took 3 bases from V and 3 from J, leaving 12 bases between them. Here the CDR3 DNA reads TGTGCCAGCAGCCAGGGGAGGTGGGGTGGGGCCAACGTCCTGACTTTC. Protein sequence: CASSQGRWGGANVLTF. Complete variable domain (other parts from reference TRBV3-1 and TRBJ2-6): DTAVSQTPKYLVTQMGNDKSIKCEQNLGHDTMYWYKQDSKKFLKIMFSYNNKELIINETVPNRFSPKSPDKAHLNLHINSLELGDSAVYFCASSQGRWGGANVLTFGAGSRLTVL.

This clonotype was observed a few times. V is TRBV4-2 and J is TRBJ1-6, with 9 bases lining up with TRBD1. V shed 2 bases and J 9 bases; nucleotides not matched to a gene: 2. The germline gives CDR1 LGHNA, CDR2 YNFKEQ. This CDR3 spans 14 amino acids. CDR3 protein: CASSQTGGPSPLHF. CDR3 DNA: TGTGCCAGCAGCCAAACAGGGGGCCCTTCACCCCTCCACTTT.